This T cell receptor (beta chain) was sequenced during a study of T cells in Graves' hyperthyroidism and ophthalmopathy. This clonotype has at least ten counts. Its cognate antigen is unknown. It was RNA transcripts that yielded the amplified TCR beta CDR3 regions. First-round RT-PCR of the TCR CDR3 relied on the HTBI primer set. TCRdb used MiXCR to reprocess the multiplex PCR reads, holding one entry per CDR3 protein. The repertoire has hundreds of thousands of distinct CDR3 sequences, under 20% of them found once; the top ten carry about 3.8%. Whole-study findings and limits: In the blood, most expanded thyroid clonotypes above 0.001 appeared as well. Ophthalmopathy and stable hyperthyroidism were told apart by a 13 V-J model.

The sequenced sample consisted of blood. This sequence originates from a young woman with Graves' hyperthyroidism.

The CDR3 DNA follows: TGCGCCAGCAGCTGGACTAGCGGGAGGGGGTATAATGAGCAGTTCTTC. It specifies CASSWTSGRGYNEQFF. The chain recombines TRBV5-1 with TRBJ2-1; 15 nucleotides match TRBD2. The trim removed 3 bases at V and 7 bases at J, leaving 5 bases unmatched. Germline assignment: CDR1 SGHRS and CDR2 YFSETQ. The CDR3 has 16 amino acids. The variable domain in full, completed from reference TRBV5-1 and TRBJ2-1, reads KAGVTQTPRYLIKTRGQQVTLSCSPISGHRSVSWYQQTPGQGLQFLFEYFSETQRNKGNFPGRFSGRQFSNSRSEMNVSTLELGDSALYLCASSWTSGRGYNEQFFGPGTRLTVL.